This T cell receptor beta chain derives from a study of cytomegalovirus exposure and HLA in healthy donors. Study-level findings and limits: Exclusion as indistinguishable affected some V segments, including TRBV6-2 and TRBV6-3. The likely origin of a cluster of highly shared sequence variants was a sequencing artifact.

This CDR3 has 13 amino acids. Germline lookup yields CDR1 SGDLS and CDR2 YYNGEE. In the case of this clone: Its antigen is not known. The junction differs from germline at one of its ends, possibly a read error.

It was with 60 Vbeta and 13 Jbeta primers that the PCR ran. Measured with immunoSEQ multiplex PCR; TCRdb has only the in-frame clones, and not every one. The table shows 120,000 or so clones, with about 80% occurring only once. While unrecorded immune exposures were likely, the donors were nominally healthy when sampled. The chain links TRBV9 to TRBJ2-3; a possible D gene is TRBD1 (5 bases). Sequencing was carried out using PBMCs. The source is a woman aged 45-65 years in good health and CMV-seropositive. The CDR3 here is CASSDIPTGTQYF. The CDR3 nucleotides read TGTGCCAGCAGCGACATCCCCACAGGTACGCAGTATTTT.